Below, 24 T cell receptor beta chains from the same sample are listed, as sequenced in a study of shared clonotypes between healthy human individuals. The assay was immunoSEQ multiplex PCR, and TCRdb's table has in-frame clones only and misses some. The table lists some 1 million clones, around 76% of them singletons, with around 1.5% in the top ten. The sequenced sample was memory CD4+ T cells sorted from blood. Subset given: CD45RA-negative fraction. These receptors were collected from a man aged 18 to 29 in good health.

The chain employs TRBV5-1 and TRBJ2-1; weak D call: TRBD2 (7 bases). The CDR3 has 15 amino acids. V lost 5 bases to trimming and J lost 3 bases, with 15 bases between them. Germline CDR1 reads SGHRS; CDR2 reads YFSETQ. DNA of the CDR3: TGCGCCAGCAGACCTGGGGGGGCTGGCTACAATGAGCAGTTCTTC. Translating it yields CASRPGGAGYNEQFF.

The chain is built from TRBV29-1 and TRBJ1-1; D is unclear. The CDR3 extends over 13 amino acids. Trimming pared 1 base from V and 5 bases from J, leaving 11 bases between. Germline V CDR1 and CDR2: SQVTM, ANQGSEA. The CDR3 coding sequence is TGCAGCGTTGAAGCGGGGATTGGTACTGAAGCTTTCTTT. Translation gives CSVEAGIGTEAFF.

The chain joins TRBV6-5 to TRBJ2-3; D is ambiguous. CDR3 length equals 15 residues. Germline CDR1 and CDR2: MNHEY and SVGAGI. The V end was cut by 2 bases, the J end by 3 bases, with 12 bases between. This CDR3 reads CASSYGIARTDTQYF. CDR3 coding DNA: TGTGCCAGCAGTTACGGCATAGCCCGAACAGATACGCAGTATTTT.

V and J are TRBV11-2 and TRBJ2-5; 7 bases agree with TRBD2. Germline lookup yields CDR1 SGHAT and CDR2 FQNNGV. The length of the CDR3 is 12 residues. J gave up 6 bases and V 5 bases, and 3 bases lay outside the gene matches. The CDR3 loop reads CASSRGGKTQYF. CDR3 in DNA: TGTGCCAGCAGCCGCGGGGGAAAGACCCAGTACTTC.

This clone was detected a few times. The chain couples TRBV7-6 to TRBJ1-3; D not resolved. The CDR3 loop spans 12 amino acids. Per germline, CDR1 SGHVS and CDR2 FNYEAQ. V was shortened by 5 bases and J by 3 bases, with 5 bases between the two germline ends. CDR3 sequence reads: CASSLSGNTIYF. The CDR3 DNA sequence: TGTGCCAGCAGCCTGAGTGGAAACACCATATATTTT.

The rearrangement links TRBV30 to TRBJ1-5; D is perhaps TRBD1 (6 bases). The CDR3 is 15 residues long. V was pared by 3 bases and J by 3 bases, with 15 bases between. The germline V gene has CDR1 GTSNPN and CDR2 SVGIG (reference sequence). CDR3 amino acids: CAWSRGAGANQPQHF. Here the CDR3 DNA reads TGTGCCTGGAGCCGAGGGGCGGGGGCCAATCAGCCCCAGCATTTT.

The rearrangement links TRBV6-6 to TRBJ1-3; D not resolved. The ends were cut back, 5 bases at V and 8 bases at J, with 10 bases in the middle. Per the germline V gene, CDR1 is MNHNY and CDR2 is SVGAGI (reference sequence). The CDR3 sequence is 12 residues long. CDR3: CASSPRRDTIYF. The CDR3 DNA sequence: TGTGCCAGCAGTCCGCGTCGGGACACCATATATTTT.

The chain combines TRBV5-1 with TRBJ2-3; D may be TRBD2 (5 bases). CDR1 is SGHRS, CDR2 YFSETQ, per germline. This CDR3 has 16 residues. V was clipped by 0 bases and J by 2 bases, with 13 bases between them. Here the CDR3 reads CASSLVLSATTDTQYF. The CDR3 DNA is TGCGCCAGCAGCTTGGTGCTTAGCGCGACCACAGATACGCAGTATTTT.

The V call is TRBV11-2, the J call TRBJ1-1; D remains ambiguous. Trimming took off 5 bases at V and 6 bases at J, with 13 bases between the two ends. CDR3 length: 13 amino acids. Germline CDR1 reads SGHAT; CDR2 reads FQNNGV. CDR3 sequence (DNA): TGTGCCAGCAGCCCGCGCAGTTTAGCTGAAGCTTTCTTT. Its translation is CASSPRSLAEAFF. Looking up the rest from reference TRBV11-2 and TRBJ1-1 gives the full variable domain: EAGVAQSPRYKIIEKRQSVAFWCNPISGHATLYWYQQILGQGPKLLIQFQNNGVVDDSQLPKDRFSAERLKGVDSTLKIQPAKLEDSAVYLCASSPRSLAEAFFGQGTRLTVV.

The CDR3 DNA is TGTGCCAGCAGCTTTCTAGAGCCGAAGACGGGGGGCTACACCTTC. It encodes CASSFLEPKTGGYTF. The rearrangement uses TRBV9 and TRBJ1-2, with unresolved D. CDR1 SGDLS and CDR2 YYNGEE come from the germline V gene. The CDR3 loop spans 15 amino acids. Trimming pared 4 bases from V and 8 bases from J, leaving 21 bases between.

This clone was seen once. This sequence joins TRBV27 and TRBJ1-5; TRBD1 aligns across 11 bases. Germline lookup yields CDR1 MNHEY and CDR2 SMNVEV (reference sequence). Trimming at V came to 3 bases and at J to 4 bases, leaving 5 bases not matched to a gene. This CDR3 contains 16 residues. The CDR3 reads CASSFYGTGGNQPQHF. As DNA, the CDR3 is TGTGCCAGCAGTTTCTATGGGACAGGGGGGAATCAGCCCCAGCATTTT.

For the CDR3, the DNA is TGTGCCACCAGCAGCCGGGACAGGGAGGTTTCCGGGGAGCTGTTTTTT. Amino acids: CATSSRDREVSGELFF. The rearrangement links TRBV15 to TRBJ2-2; 9 nucleotides match TRBD1. There are 16 residues in the CDR3. With V trimmed by 3 bases and J by 6 bases, 8 bases remained unmatched. Per germline, CDR1 LNHNV and CDR2 YYDKDF (reference sequence).

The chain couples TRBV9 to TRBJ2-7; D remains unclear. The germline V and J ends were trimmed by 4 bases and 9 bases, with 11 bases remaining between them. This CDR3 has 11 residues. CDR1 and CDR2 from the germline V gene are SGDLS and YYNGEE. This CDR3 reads CASSPGLGQYF. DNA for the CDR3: TGTGCCAGCAGCCCGGGCCTAGGGCAGTACTTC. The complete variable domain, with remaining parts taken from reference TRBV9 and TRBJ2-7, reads DSGVTQTPKHLITATGQRVTLRCSPRSGDLSVYWYQQSLDQGLQFLIQYYNGEERAKGNILERFSAQQFPDLHSELNLSSLELGDSALYFCASSPGLGQYFGPGTRLTVT.

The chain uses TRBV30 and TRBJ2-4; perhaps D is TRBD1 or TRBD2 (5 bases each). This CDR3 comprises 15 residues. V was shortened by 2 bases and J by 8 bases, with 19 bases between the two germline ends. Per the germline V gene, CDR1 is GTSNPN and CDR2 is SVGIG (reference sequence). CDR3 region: CAWSPGLRRRDIQYF. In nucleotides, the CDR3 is TGTGCCTGGAGTCCGGGGCTCCGTAGGCGGGACATTCAGTACTTC.

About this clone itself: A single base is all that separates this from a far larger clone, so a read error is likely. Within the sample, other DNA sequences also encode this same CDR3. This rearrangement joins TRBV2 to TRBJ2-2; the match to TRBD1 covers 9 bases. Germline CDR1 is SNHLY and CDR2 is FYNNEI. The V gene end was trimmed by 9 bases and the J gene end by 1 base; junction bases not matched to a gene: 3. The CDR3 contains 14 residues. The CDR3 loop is CASKGQGNTGELFF. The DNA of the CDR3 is TGTGCCAGTAAGGGACAGGGGAACACCGGGGAGCTGTTTTTT.

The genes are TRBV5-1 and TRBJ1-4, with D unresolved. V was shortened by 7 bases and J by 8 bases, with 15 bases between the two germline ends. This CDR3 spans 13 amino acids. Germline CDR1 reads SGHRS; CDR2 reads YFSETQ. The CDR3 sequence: CASHHGEGEKLFF. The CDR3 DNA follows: TGCGCCAGCCACCATGGGGAGGGAGAAAAACTGTTTTTT.

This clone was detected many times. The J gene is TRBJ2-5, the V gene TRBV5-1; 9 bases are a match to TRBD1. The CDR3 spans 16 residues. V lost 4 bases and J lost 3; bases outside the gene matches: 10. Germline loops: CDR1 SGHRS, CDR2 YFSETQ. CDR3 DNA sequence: TGCGCCAGCAGCCAGGGCCAAGGGACAGGGAAAGAGACCCAGTACTTC. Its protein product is CASSQGQGTGKETQYF.

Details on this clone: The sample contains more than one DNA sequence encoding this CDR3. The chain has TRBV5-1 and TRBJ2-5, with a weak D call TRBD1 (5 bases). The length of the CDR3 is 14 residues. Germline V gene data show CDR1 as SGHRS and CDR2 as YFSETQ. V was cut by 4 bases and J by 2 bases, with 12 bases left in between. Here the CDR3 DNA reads TGCGCCAGCAGCCCCAGGGTCGGACAAGAGACCCAGTACTTC. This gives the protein CASSPRVGQETQYF.

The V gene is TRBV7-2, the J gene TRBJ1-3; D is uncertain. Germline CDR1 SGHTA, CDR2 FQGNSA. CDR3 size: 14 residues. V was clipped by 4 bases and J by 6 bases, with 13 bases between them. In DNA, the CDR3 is TGTGCCAGCAGCTCTACATACGCCAAAAACACCATATATTTT. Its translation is CASSSTYAKNTIYF.

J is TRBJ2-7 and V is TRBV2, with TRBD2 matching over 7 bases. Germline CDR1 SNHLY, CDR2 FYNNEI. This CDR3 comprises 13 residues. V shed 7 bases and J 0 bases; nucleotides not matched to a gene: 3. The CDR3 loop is CASKKRGSYEQYF. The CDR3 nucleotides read TGTGCCAGCAAAAAGCGGGGCTCCTACGAGCAGTACTTC.

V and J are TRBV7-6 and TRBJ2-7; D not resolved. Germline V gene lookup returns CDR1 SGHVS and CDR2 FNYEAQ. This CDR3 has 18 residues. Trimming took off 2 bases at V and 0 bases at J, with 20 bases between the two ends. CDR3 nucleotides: TGTGCCAGCAGCTTACAAAGCTCAGGCTCATTAAGCTCCTACGAGCAGTACTTC. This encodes CASSLQSSGSLSSYEQYF. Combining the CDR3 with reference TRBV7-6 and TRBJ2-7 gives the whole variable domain GAGVSQSPRYKVTKRGQDVALRCDPISGHVSLYWYRQALGQGPEFLTYFNYEAQQDKSGLPNDRFSAERPEGSISTLTIQRTEQRDSAMYRCASSLQSSGSLSSYEQYFGPGTRLTVT.

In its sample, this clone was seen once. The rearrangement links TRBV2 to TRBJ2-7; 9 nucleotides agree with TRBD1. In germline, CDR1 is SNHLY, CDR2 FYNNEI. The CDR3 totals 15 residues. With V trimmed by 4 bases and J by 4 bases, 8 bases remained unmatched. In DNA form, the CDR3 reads TGTGCCAGCAGTGTTAACAGGGGGCCCGGGTACGAGCAGTACTTC. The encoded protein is CASSVNRGPGYEQYF.

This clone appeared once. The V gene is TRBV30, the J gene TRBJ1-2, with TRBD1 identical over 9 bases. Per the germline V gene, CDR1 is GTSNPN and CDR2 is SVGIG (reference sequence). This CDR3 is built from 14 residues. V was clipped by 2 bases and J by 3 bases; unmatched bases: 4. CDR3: CAWSTTGGYYGYTF. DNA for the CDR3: TGTGCCTGGAGTACGACAGGGGGATACTATGGCTACACCTTC.

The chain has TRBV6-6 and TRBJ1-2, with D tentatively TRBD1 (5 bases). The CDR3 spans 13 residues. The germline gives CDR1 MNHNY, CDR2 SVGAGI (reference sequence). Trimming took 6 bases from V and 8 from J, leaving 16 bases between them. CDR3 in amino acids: CASSWDPLRGYTF. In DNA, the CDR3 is TGTGCCAGCAGCTGGGACCCACTGCGGGGCTACACCTTC.